The 30 T cell receptor beta chains listed next were all sequenced from one sample in a study of shared T cell receptors in the human thymus. The repertoire was sequenced with immunoSEQ multiplex PCR; TCRdb's copy has only in-frame clones and lacks some. The sample consists of hundreds of thousands of clones, about 84% of them appearing once. These same records also appear under a second study, on human thymus T cells.

The sample taken for sequencing was thymocytes. The receptors come from a boy under two years old with a congenital heart defect.

The chain combines TRBV6-5 with TRBJ2-1, with D tentatively TRBD2 (5 bases). Germline V gives CDR1 MNHEY, CDR2 SVGAGI. Trimming took off 4 bases at V and 8 bases at J, with 12 bases between the two ends. The CDR3 spans 13 residues. The CDR3 DNA reads TGTGCCAGCAGTTTCCGGGATGTCGATGAGCAGTTCTTC. Its protein is CASSFRDVDEQFF.

This chain connects TRBV11-2 to TRBJ2-4; a weak D match, TRBD2 (6 bases). The CDR3 is made up of 17 amino acids. V was cut by 1 base and J by 0 bases, with 13 bases left in between. Germline CDR1 and CDR2: SGHAT and FQNNGV. CDR3 nucleotide sequence: TGTGCCAGCAGCTTAGTCCCGCGGGACTTAGCCAAAAACATTCAGTACTTC. As protein: CASSLVPRDLAKNIQYF.

The CDR3 bases are TGTGCCAGCAGCTTTATTCGAGCGGGTTCGTACAATGAGCAGTTCTTC. This encodes CASSFIRAGSYNEQFF. The rearrangement joins TRBV7-9 to TRBJ2-1; D may be TRBD2 (6 bases). CDR1 is SEHNR, CDR2 FQNEAQ, per germline (reference sequence). V dropped 3 bases and J dropped 4 bases, with 16 bases sitting between them. This CDR3 is 16 amino acids long. The complete variable domain, with remaining parts taken from reference TRBV7-9 and TRBJ2-1, reads DTGVSQNPRHKITKRGQNVTFRCDPISEHNRLYWYRQTLGQGPEFLTYFQNEAQLEKSRLLSDRFSAERPKGSFSTLEIQRTEQGDSAMYLCASSFIRAGSYNEQFFGPGTRLTVL.

As DNA, the CDR3 is TGCGCCAGCAGCTTGGAGACGGGAGGGGGGGGTCCCTCCTACGAGCAGTACTTC. Translating it yields CASSLETGGGGPSYEQYF. The V call is TRBV5-1, the J call TRBJ2-7; the match to TRBD2 covers 8 bases. This CDR3 is 18 amino acids long. Trimming took 0 bases from V and 0 from J; bases not matched to a gene: 11. CDR1 and CDR2 (germline): SGHRS, YFSETQ.

This clone was seen once. The chain's CDR3 is CASSGDRDSQSYGYTF. The CDR3 DNA follows: TGTGCCAGCAGCGGAGACAGGGACAGCCAGTCTTATGGCTACACCTTC. This rearrangement joins TRBV7-9 to TRBJ1-2, with 7 bases aligning to TRBD1. Germline values: CDR1 SEHNR, CDR2 FQNEAQ (reference sequence). The trim removed 5 bases at V and 5 bases at J, leaving 14 bases unmatched. This CDR3 contains 16 residues.

The chain is built from TRBV29-1 and TRBJ1-1; tentatively, D is TRBD1 (6 bases). Germline values: CDR1 SQVTM, CDR2 ANQGSEA. Between the trimmed V and J ends, which lost 7 bases and 1 base, there was a span of 16 bases. CDR3 length equals 14 residues. This CDR3 reads CSAATDRENTEAFF. CDR3 coding DNA: TGCAGCGCCGCCACGGACAGAGAGAACACTGAAGCTTTCTTT.

The V and J genes are TRBV15 and TRBJ2-7, with 8 bases identical to TRBD2. Germline CDR1 LNHNV, CDR2 YYDKDF (reference sequence). Trimming cost V 1 base and J 2 bases; bases outside gene matches: 10. The CDR3 runs to 17 residues. The CDR3 spells CATSRGALAGGAYEQYF. In nucleotides, the CDR3 is TGTGCCACCAGCAGAGGGGCGTTGGCGGGAGGAGCCTACGAGCAGTACTTC.

The chain employs TRBV28 and TRBJ2-3; 7 positions agree with TRBD2. The trim removed 1 base at V and 3 bases at J, leaving 7 bases unmatched. The germline CDR1 and CDR2 sequences are MDHEN and SYDVKM. This CDR3 is 16 amino acids long. In DNA, the CDR3 is TGTGCCAGCAGTTTATCTGCGGGAGCTTCTACAGATACGCAGTATTTT. Translation gives CASSLSAGASTDTQYF.

V is TRBV6-5 and J is TRBJ2-3; D is unresolved. Per the germline V gene, CDR1 is MNHEY and CDR2 is SVGAGI. V lost 0 bases and J 2 bases, leaving 9 bases between the germline ends. The CDR3 totals 15 residues. The CDR3 nucleotides read TGTGCCAGCAGTTACTCGTGGCCAAACACAGATACGCAGTATTTT. This translates into CASSYSWPNTDTQYF.

The V call is TRBV30, the J call TRBJ2-1; 7 bases match TRBD2. The CDR3 has 17 amino acids. Trimming took 1 base from V and 0 from J; bases not matched to a gene: 9. The germline gives CDR1 GTSNPN, CDR2 SVGIG (reference sequence). The CDR3 coding sequence is TGTGCCTGGAGTGCCCTGACCAGCGGGACCTCCTACAATGAGCAGTTCTTC. Translating it yields CAWSALTSGTSYNEQFF. Full variable domain (remainder filled in from reference TRBV30 and TRBJ2-1): SQTIHQWPATLVQPVGSPLSLECTVEGTSNPNLYWYRQAAGRGLQLLFYSVGIGQISSEVPQNLSASRPQDRQFILSSKKLLLSDSGFYLCAWSALTSGTSYNEQFFGPGTRLTVL.

The chain's CDR3 is CASREEGQMNTGELFF. CDR3 nucleotide sequence: TGTGCCAGCAGGGAAGAGGGACAGATGAACACCGGGGAGCTGTTTTTT. The chain joins TRBV7-3 to TRBJ2-2, with TRBD1 matching over 7 bases. Germline V gives CDR1 SGHTA, CDR2 FQGTGA. The length of the CDR3 is 16 residues. V gave up 6 bases and J gave up 1 base; unmatched junction bases: 8.

The J gene is TRBJ1-3, the V gene TRBV28, with 7 bases that match TRBD1. CDR1 and CDR2 (germline): MDHEN, SYDVKM. This CDR3 contains 14 residues. With 5 bases clipped from V and 4 bases from J, the junction kept 5 bases outside the gene matches. Written as DNA, the CDR3 is TGTGCCAGCAGTCTCACAGGGGCGGGAAACACCATATATTTT. This codes for CASSLTGAGNTIYF.

This chain links TRBV14 with TRBJ2-1; the D is unclear. There are 17 residues in the CDR3. The germline V and J ends were trimmed by 1 base and 0 bases, with 13 bases remaining between them. From germline, CDR1 is SGHDN and CDR2 FVKESK. Written as DNA, the CDR3 is TGTGCCAGCAGCCAAGGGGCCGATCCGAGCTCCTACAATGAGCAGTTCTTC. Protein sequence: CASSQGADPSSYNEQFF.

CDR3 loop: CASSEPEGQPEAFF. The CDR3 nucleotides are TGTGCCAGCAGTGAACCGGAGGGACAGCCCGAAGCTTTCTTT. The J gene is TRBJ1-1, the V gene TRBV6-1, with TRBD1 identical over 7 bases. CDR3 length equals 14 residues. Trimming took 2 bases from V and 8 from J; bases not matched to a gene: 8. Germline loops: CDR1 MNHNS, CDR2 SASEGT.

The CDR3 sequence is CASSEYKQGFEKLFF. For the CDR3, the DNA is TGTGCCAGCAGTGAATATAAACAGGGGTTCGAAAAACTGTTTTTT. This sequence joins TRBV25-1 and TRBJ1-4; TRBD1 aligns across 7 bases. The CDR3 loop spans 15 amino acids. After removal of 0 bases from V and 8 bases from J, the junction contained 6 bases not matched to a gene. Germline V gene lookup returns CDR1 MGHDK and CDR2 SYGVNS. The variable domain in full, completed from reference TRBV25-1 and TRBJ1-4, reads EADIYQTPRYLVIGTGKKITLECSQTMGHDKMYWYQQDPGMELHLIHYSYGVNSTEKGDLSSESTVSRIRTEHFPLTLESARPSHTSQYLCASSEYKQGFEKLFFGSGTQLSVL.

The V call is TRBV9, the J call TRBJ2-2; 10 nucleotides line up with TRBD2. V was pared by 4 bases and J by 2 bases, with 5 bases of the junction left unmatched. Germline loops: CDR1 SGDLS, CDR2 YYNGEE. The CDR3 is 16 amino acids. The CDR3: CASSTSSGGNTGELFF. In DNA form, the CDR3 reads TGTGCCAGCAGCACCTCTAGCGGGGGTAACACCGGGGAGCTGTTTTTT.

This clone was detected only once. V and J are TRBV25-1 and TRBJ2-5; D is perhaps TRBD1 (6 bases). The CDR3 covers 14 residues. The V gene lost 3 bases and the J gene lost 2 bases, with 10 bases spanning the gap. CDR1 MGHDK and CDR2 SYGVNS come from the germline V gene. In DNA form, the CDR3 reads TGTGCCAGCAGTGACGAGAGGGGGCAAGAGACCCAGTACTTC. Protein sequence: CASSDERGQETQYF.

J is TRBJ1-2 and V is TRBV2; D not resolved. This CDR3 is built from 12 residues. Germline V gene lookup returns CDR1 SNHLY and CDR2 FYNNEI. Trimming shortened V by 10 bases and J by 8 bases, and 17 bases separated the two germline ends. In DNA, the CDR3 is TGTGCCACCGAGGACTACGATATCGGCTACACCTTC. It codes for CATEDYDIGYTF.

This chain uses TRBV6-5 with TRBJ2-7; 10 bases map to TRBD1. This CDR3 region has 14 residues. V lost 5 bases, J lost 4 bases, and 5 bases stayed unmatched. In germline, CDR1 is MNHEY, CDR2 SVGAGI. Here the CDR3 DNA reads TGTGCCAGCAGTCTCCGGGACAGGGGATACGAGCAGTACTTC. Amino acids: CASSLRDRGYEQYF.

CDR3 protein: CSVVSVGRQGTDTQYF. The CDR3 DNA follows: TGCAGCGTTGTAAGTGTGGGTAGACAGGGCACAGATACGCAGTATTTT. J is TRBJ2-3 and V is TRBV29-1, with D perhaps matching TRBD1 (6 bases). Trimming removed 4 bases from V and 1 base from J, with 18 bases in between. The CDR3 runs 16 residues. From germline, CDR1 is SQVTM and CDR2 ANQGSEA.

For this clone: Other nucleotide sequences from this sample produce the same CDR3. This chain uses TRBV30 with TRBJ2-7; TRBD2 matches at 7 bases. Germline values: CDR1 GTSNPN, CDR2 SVGIG (reference sequence). This CDR3 has 14 amino acids. J lost 0 bases, V lost 0 bases, and 2 bases had no gene match. The CDR3 DNA reads as TGTGCCTGGAGTGTGGCTAGCGGCTCCTACGAGCAGTACTTC. It translates to CAWSVASGSYEQYF.

This chain links TRBV29-1 with TRBJ2-7; maybe TRBD2 (5 bases). Deletions cut 5 bases from V and 2 bases from J, with 13 bases between. Germline CDR1 reads SQVTM; CDR2 reads ANQGSEA. CDR3 length equals 13 residues. The chain's CDR3 is CSVLGLAPYEQYF. The CDR3 bases are TGCAGCGTTCTCGGGCTAGCCCCCTACGAGCAGTACTTC.

This chain joins TRBV4-1 and TRBJ2-3, with TRBD2 matching 11 bases. The CDR3 sequence is 14 residues long. With V trimmed by 4 bases and J by 5 bases, 2 bases remained unmatched. Germline V CDR1 and CDR2: MGHRA, YSYEKL. The CDR3 loop reads CASSLAGGRDTQYF. CDR3 nucleotide sequence: TGCGCCAGCAGCCTAGCGGGAGGGAGAGATACGCAGTATTTT.

This chain links TRBV11-2 with TRBJ1-4; a possible D gene is TRBD1 (6 bases). Germline-derived CDR1 and CDR2 are SGHAT and FQNNGV. The V end was cut by 2 bases, the J end by 10 bases, with 20 bases between. This CDR3 has 16 residues. The CDR3 loop reads CASSLNLIGGGGKLFF. The DNA of the CDR3 is TGTGCCAGCAGCTTAAACCTTATCGGGGGAGGGGGAAAACTGTTTTTT.

Only a few counts were recorded for this clone. The chain couples TRBV28 to TRBJ2-3; 9 bases are shared with TRBD1. This CDR3 is 18 amino acids long. Germline assignment: CDR1 MDHEN and CDR2 SYDVKM. With 7 bases clipped from V and 2 bases from J, the junction kept 16 bases outside the gene matches. CDR3 sequence: CASTINPTGGDVTDTQYF. DNA for the CDR3: TGTGCCAGCACCATCAACCCTACAGGGGGCGACGTCACAGATACGCAGTATTTT.

V usage is TRBV4-3 and J usage is TRBJ2-5; 11 positions match TRBD1. CDR3 length equals 16 residues. J gave up 5 bases and V 4 bases, and 9 bases lay outside the gene matches. Germline V gene lookup returns CDR1 LGHNA and CDR2 YSLEER. For the CDR3, the DNA is TGCGCCAGCAGCCCGAGGACAGGGGGCGACGGGGAGACCCAGTACTTC. Translation: CASSPRTGGDGETQYF.

The chain links TRBV5-1 to TRBJ2-1; 8 nucleotides match TRBD2. With 4 bases clipped from V and 15 bases from J, the junction kept 9 bases outside the gene matches. In germline, CDR1 is SGHRS, CDR2 YFSETQ. The CDR3 loop spans 12 amino acids. The chain's CDR3 is CASSRGGSGGFF. CDR3 nucleotides: TGCGCCAGCAGCCGGGGGGGCAGCGGGGGGTTCTTC.

The V gene is TRBV6-5, the J gene TRBJ1-2, with 7 bases fitting TRBD1. The CDR3 sequence is 11 residues long. The V gene end was trimmed by 7 bases and the J gene end by 8 bases; junction bases not matched to a gene: 4. Germline lookup yields CDR1 MNHEY and CDR2 SVGAGI. CDR3 region: CASKQGTGYTF. The CDR3 nucleotides are TGTGCCAGCAAACAGGGGACCGGCTACACCTTC.

The chain uses TRBV19 and TRBJ2-6; D perhaps matches TRBD1 (7 bases). Germline CDR1 and CDR2: LNHDA and SQIVND (reference sequence). The CDR3 is 19 residues long. V shed 5 bases and J shed 1 base, with 21 bases lying between them. This chain's CDR3 is CASSFSRGDLESGANVLTF. The DNA for the CDR3 is TGTGCCAGTAGTTTCTCCAGGGGGGACTTGGAGTCTGGGGCCAACGTCCTGACTTTC. The whole variable domain, filled in from reference TRBV19 and TRBJ2-6, reads DGGITQSPKYLFRKEGQNVTLSCEQNLNHDAMYWYRQDPGQGLRLIYYSQIVNDFQKGDIAEGYSVSREKKESFPLTVTSAQKNPTAFYLCASSFSRGDLESGANVLTFGAGSRLTVL.

J is TRBJ2-7 and V is TRBV5-1, with 8 nucleotides matching TRBD1. Germline V gene data show CDR1 as SGHRS and CDR2 as YFSETQ. The CDR3 contains 14 residues. V lost 4 bases to trimming and J lost 1 base; unmatched junction nucleotides: 4. In DNA, the CDR3 is TGCGCCAGCAGCGAGGGACAGGCTTCCTACGAGCAGTACTTC. It is translated as CASSEGQASYEQYF.